The rows below give T cell receptor beta chains drawn from one sample of a study of CD8 T cells in Susac syndrome. Each CDR3 protein gets one entry after TCRdb re-called the immunoSEQ multiplex PCR reads with MiXCR. This table holds about 430,000 distinct CDR3 sequences, 85% to 90% found once. The sequencing input was CD8+ T cells from PBMCs. All receptors derive from a human donor with multiple sclerosis. Both conserved end residues are part of each CDR3. Each record gives: V gene, clone size, D gene, J gene, CDR3 protein, CDR3 DNA. A D gene is named only where the DNA matches it firmly. The listing skips clone size in some rows; elsewhere it reads once, few, many or a size class.

V gene: TRBV21-1; clone size: NA; D gene: NA; J gene: TRBJ2-1; CDR3 protein: CASSKPPRDEQFF; CDR3 DNA: TGTGCCAGCAGCAAACCGCCGAGGGATGAGCAGTTCTTC
V gene: TRBV10-3; clone size: once; D gene: TRBD1; J gene: TRBJ2-7; CDR3 protein: CAISEETGQTYEQYF; CDR3 DNA: TGTGCCATCAGTGAGGAGACGGGACAGACCTACGAGCAGTACTTC
V gene: TRBV30; clone size: few; D gene: NA; J gene: TRBJ2-7; CDR3 protein: CAWSVDGSYEQYF; CDR3 DNA: TGTGCCTGGAGTGTTGACGGTTCCTACGAGCAGTACTTC
V gene: TRBV7-9; clone size: NA; D gene: TRBD1; J gene: TRBJ2-3; CDR3 protein: CASSFGTGDTDTQYF; CDR3 DNA: TGTGCCAGCAGCTTTGGGACAGGGGACACAGATACGCAGTATTTT
V gene: TRBV5-5; clone size: NA; D gene: NA; J gene: TRBJ2-7; CDR3 protein: CASAIGTYEQYF; CDR3 DNA: TGTGCCAGCGCCATTGGGACCTACGAGCAGTACTTC
V gene: TRBV12-5; clone size: NA; D gene: NA; J gene: TRBJ1-4; CDR3 protein: CASGPPGEGNEKLFF; CDR3 DNA: TGTGCTAGTGGTCCCCCCGGGGAAGGTAATGAAAAACTGTTTTTT
V gene: TRBV27; clone size: NA; D gene: NA; J gene: TRBJ1-1; CDR3 protein: CASSPINLNTEAFF; CDR3 DNA: TGTGCCAGCAGTCCAATTAACCTGAACACTGAAGCTTTCTTT
V gene: TRBV30; clone size: NA; D gene: NA; J gene: TRBJ1-1; CDR3 protein: CAWSLKANTEAFF; CDR3 DNA: TGTGCCTGGAGTTTGAAGGCGAACACTGAAGCTTTCTTT
V gene: TRBV29-1; clone size: NA; D gene: NA; J gene: TRBJ1-1; CDR3 protein: CSVEAVMNTEAFF; CDR3 DNA: TGCAGCGTTGAAGCAGTTATGAACACTGAAGCTTTCTTT
V gene: TRBV2; clone size: once; D gene: NA; J gene: TRBJ1-1; CDR3 protein: CASSERQNTEAFF; CDR3 DNA: TGTGCCAGCAGTGAGAGGCAAAACACTGAAGCTTTCTTT